The 11 T cell receptor beta chains below all came from one sample that was sequenced in a study of blood T cell repertoires in COVID-19. Using immunoSEQ multiplex PCR, the repertoire was profiled, and TCRdb retains in-frame clones only, with some absent. The table lists over 200,000 clones, roughly four fifths of them singletons. Material for sequencing was peripheral blood. These receptors were collected from a middle-aged woman with acute or convalescent COVID-19.

The genes are TRBV4-1 and TRBJ1-1, with 8 bases fitting TRBD1. The germline V gene encodes CDR1 MGHRA and CDR2 YSYEKL. The CDR3 spans 15 residues. With 3 bases clipped from V and 1 base from J, the junction kept 4 bases outside the gene matches. The CDR3 nucleotides are TGCGCCAGCAGCCAGCTAGGACAGGGGAACACTGAAGCTTTCTTT. The encoded protein is CASSQLGQGNTEAFF.

J is TRBJ2-4 and V is TRBV5-3, with D hard to call. TRBV5-3 counts as an open reading frame of uncertain function. CDR3 length: 12 amino acids. The V end was cut by 1 base, the J end by 8 bases, with 7 bases between. The CDR3 region is CARSLIRYIQYF. DNA for the CDR3: TGTGCCAGAAGCTTGATTCGGTACATTCAGTACTTC.

The V call is TRBV4-1, the J call TRBJ1-2, with 9 bases that match TRBD1. With V trimmed by 1 base and J by 6 bases, 9 bases remained unmatched. This CDR3 is built from 16 residues. Germline V lookup: CDR1 MGHRA, CDR2 YSYEKL. The CDR3 spells CASSQVMGDRDDGYTF. In DNA, the CDR3 is TGCGCCAGCAGCCAAGTTATGGGGGACAGGGACGATGGCTACACCTTC.

V and J are TRBV3-1 (or the pseudogene TRBV3-2) and TRBJ2-7, with 8 bases matching TRBD1. CDR3 length: 15 residues. V lost 2 bases and J lost 2; bases outside the gene matches: 5. Per the germline V gene, CDR1 is LGHDT and CDR2 is YNNKEL (reference sequence). CDR3 sequence reads: CASSQFRGHPYEQYF. The CDR3 DNA reads as TGTGCCAGCAGCCAATTCAGGGGGCACCCCTACGAGCAGTACTTC.

Written as DNA, the CDR3 is TGCAGTGCTCCAGAAAACACTGAAGCTTTCTTT. Translation: CSAPENTEAFF. The chain combines TRBV20-1 with TRBJ1-1; D not certain. V was clipped by 5 bases and J by 2 bases, with 6 bases between them. The CDR3 loop spans 11 amino acids. Germline assignment: CDR1 DFQATT and CDR2 SNEGSKA (reference sequence).

V is TRBV7-9 and J is TRBJ2-4; possible D gene TRBD2, 5 bases. This CDR3 contains 14 residues. V dropped 3 bases and J dropped 5 bases, with 11 bases sitting between them. From germline, CDR1 is SEHNR and CDR2 FQNEAQ (reference sequence). CDR3 loop: CASSFGLGENIQYF. The CDR3, as DNA: TGTGCCAGCAGCTTTGGGCTCGGGGAAAACATTCAGTACTTC.

The V call is TRBV5-1, the J call TRBJ1-1; 7 bases map to TRBD1. V lost 0 bases and J lost 6; bases outside the gene matches: 5. This CDR3 is built from 14 residues. Germline CDR1 and CDR2: SGHRS and YFSETQ. CDR3 bases: TGCGCCAGCAGCTTGGTGACAGGGAAACCTGAAGCTTTCTTT. It translates to CASSLVTGKPEAFF.

This chain uses TRBV7-2 with TRBJ2-2, with 7 bases fitting TRBD1. Germline CDR1 and CDR2: SGHTA and FQGNSA. CDR3 size: 15 residues. V gave up 6 bases and J gave up 1 base; unmatched junction bases: 5. The CDR3 region has the DNA TGTGCCAGCAGTTCAAGACAGGGGAACACCGGGGAGCTGTTTTTT. It is translated as CASSSRQGNTGELFF.

The chain combines TRBV27 with TRBJ2-7; 11 bases are shared with TRBD1. V trimming: 3 bases; J trimming: 3 bases; junction bases outside the gene matches: 4. Germline CDR1 MNHEY, CDR2 SMNVEV (reference sequence). The CDR3 length is 15 residues. The DNA of the CDR3 is TGTGCCAGCAGTTTGGGTGGGACAGGGGGCTACGAGCAGTACTTC. Its translation: CASSLGGTGGYEQYF.

This clone was recorded once. The chain links TRBV11-2 to TRBJ1-2, with D tentatively TRBD1 (6 bases). Looked up from germline, CDR1 is SGHAT and CDR2 is FQNNGV. This CDR3 is built from 15 residues. V lost 4 bases and J 9 bases, leaving 21 bases between the germline ends. CDR3: CASSSLTDVRDSYTF. CDR3 DNA sequence: TGTGCCAGCAGCTCGCTGACGGACGTCAGGGACAGCTACACCTTC.

This clone has a single count. The rearrangement uses TRBV3-1 (or the pseudogene TRBV3-2) and TRBJ2-2, with 15 bases fitting TRBD2. Germline lookup yields CDR1 LGHDT and CDR2 YNNKEL (reference sequence). The CDR3 sequence is 20 residues long. V lost 4 bases and J lost 2; bases outside the gene matches: 11. Here the CDR3 reads CASSPIRGLAGGLNTGELFF. As DNA, the CDR3 is TGTGCCAGCAGCCCAATTAGGGGACTAGCGGGGGGCCTTAACACCGGGGAGCTGTTTTTT.